The 8 T cell receptor beta chains given below trace back to one sample, sequenced in a study of shared clonotypes between healthy human individuals. Only in-frame clones appear in the TCRdb table, and some are missing; sequencing was by immunoSEQ multiplex PCR. Of 2 million to 2.5 million clones in the sample, 93% were seen once. The material sequenced was naive CD4+ T cells from PBMCs. The subset denotes: CD45RA+ positively selected. These TCRs come from a man between 18 and 35 years old in good health. Some clones in this sample may be carry-over from other donors' samples.

V usage is TRBV11-2 and J usage is TRBJ2-1; TRBD2 aligns across 7 bases. This CDR3 is 15 amino acids long. Germline V CDR1 and CDR2: SGHAT, FQNNGV. V lost 5 bases and J lost 0; bases outside the gene matches: 4. The CDR3 DNA sequence: TGTGCCAGCAGCCTAGCGGACCCCTCCTACAATGAGCAGTTCTTC. It is translated as CASSLADPSYNEQFF.

This rearrangement joins TRBV5-1 to TRBJ2-2; 8 nucleotides agree with TRBD1. V lost 1 base, J lost 5 bases, and 7 bases stayed unmatched. CDR1 SGHRS and CDR2 YFSETQ come from the germline V gene. The CDR3 runs 16 residues. In DNA, the CDR3 is TGCGCCAGCAGCTTGTATGGACAGGGTCTGACCGGGGAGCTGTTTTTT. Translating gives CASSLYGQGLTGELFF.

V and J are TRBV6-6 and TRBJ2-5; possibly TRBD2 for D (6 bases). CDR3 length: 15 residues. V lost 4 bases and J 5 bases, leaving 17 bases between the germline ends. Germline V gene sequence: CDR1 MNHNY, CDR2 SVGAGI (reference sequence). CDR3 nucleotides: TGTGCCAGCAGTTGGCAGCGGGCCTCCGGGGAGACCCAGTACTTC. Protein sequence: CASSWQRASGETQYF.

This clone has a single count. The chain links TRBV14 to TRBJ2-3; 14 bases agree with TRBD2. V lost 8 bases to trimming and J lost 5 bases; unmatched junction nucleotides: 3. The CDR3 spans 14 residues. Germline V gene lookup returns CDR1 SGHDN and CDR2 FVKESK. The DNA of the CDR3 is TGTGCCAGCGGGGGACTAGCGGGAGTAGATACGCAGTATTTT. The encoded protein is CASGGLAGVDTQYF.

The rearrangement uses TRBV27 and TRBJ1-2; D not resolved. The CDR3 totals 15 residues. Per germline, CDR1 MNHEY and CDR2 SMNVEV (reference sequence). V shed 6 bases and J shed 0 bases, with 14 bases lying between them. CDR3 in DNA: TGTGCCAGCAGATCCGAGGGCGGCCCTAACTATGGCTACACCTTC. Its translation: CASRSEGGPNYGYTF.

This clone was seen a handful of times. The V call is TRBV2, the J call TRBJ1-5, with 8 bases fitting TRBD1. The length of the CDR3 is 14 residues. The trim removed 6 bases at V and 7 bases at J, leaving 8 bases unmatched. In germline, CDR1 is SNHLY, CDR2 FYNNEI. The CDR3 DNA reads TGTGCCAGCAGGGATACAGGGGGTGCCCAGCCCCAGCATTTT. It yields the protein CASRDTGGAQPQHF.

CDR3 in amino acids: CASSRTGDTEAFF. The CDR3 DNA follows: TGCGCCAGCTCCCGGACCGGCGACACTGAAGCTTTCTTT. The chain employs TRBV10-2 and TRBJ1-1; D remains unclear. Germline V gene sequence: CDR1 WSHSY, CDR2 SAAADI. Trimming pared 8 bases from V and 3 bases from J, leaving 13 bases between. This CDR3 comprises 13 residues.

The chain has TRBV5-4 and TRBJ2-5, with 12 positions matching TRBD1. Germline V gene data show CDR1 as SGHNT and CDR2 as YYREEE (reference sequence). The CDR3 runs to 15 residues. Unmatched junction bases numbered 6, after V lost 4 bases and J lost 5 bases. CDR3 amino acids: CASSMGQGARETQYF. In nucleotides, the CDR3 is TGTGCCAGCAGCATGGGACAGGGGGCGCGCGAGACCCAGTACTTC.